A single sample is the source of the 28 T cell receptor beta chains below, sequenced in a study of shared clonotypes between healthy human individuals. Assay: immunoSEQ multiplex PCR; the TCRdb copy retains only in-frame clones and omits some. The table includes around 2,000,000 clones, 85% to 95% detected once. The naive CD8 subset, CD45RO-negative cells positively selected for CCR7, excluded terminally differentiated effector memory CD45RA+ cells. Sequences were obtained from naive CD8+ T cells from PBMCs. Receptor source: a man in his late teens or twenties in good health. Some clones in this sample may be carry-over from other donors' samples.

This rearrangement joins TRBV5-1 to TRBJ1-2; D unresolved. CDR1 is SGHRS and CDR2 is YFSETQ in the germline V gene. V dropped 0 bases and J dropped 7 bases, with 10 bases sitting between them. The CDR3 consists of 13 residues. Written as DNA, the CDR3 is TGCGCCAGCAGCTTGGACGGGCTCGGTGGCTACACCTTC. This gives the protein CASSLDGLGGYTF.

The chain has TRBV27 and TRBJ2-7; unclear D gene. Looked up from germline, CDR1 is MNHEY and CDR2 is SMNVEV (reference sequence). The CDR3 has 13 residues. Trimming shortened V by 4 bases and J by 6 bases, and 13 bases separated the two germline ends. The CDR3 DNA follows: TGTGCCAGCAGTTGGCTCGGTGCACCCGAGCAGTACTTC. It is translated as CASSWLGAPEQYF.

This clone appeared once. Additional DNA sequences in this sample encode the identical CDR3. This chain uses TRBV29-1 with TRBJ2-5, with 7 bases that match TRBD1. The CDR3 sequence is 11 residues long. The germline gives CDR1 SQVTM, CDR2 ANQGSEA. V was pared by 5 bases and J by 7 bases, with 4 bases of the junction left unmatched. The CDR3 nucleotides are TGCAGCGTTAGACAGGGTGGGACCCAGTACTTC. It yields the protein CSVRQGGTQYF. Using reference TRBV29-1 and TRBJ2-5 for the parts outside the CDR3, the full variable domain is SAVISQKPSRDICQRGTSLTIQCQVDSQVTMMFWYRQQPGQSLTLIATANQGSEATYESGFVIDKFPISRPNLTFSTLTVSNMSPEDSSIYLCSVRQGGTQYFGPGTRLLVL.

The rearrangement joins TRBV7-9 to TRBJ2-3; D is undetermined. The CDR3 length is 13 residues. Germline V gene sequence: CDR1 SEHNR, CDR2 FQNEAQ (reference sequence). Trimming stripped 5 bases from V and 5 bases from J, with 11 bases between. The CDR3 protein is CASSHKTRDTQYF. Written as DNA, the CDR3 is TGTGCCAGCAGCCATAAGACCCGAGATACGCAGTATTTT. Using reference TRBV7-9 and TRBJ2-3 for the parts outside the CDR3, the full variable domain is DTGVSQNPRHKITKRGQNVTFRCDPISEHNRLYWYRQTLGQGPEFLTYFQNEAQLEKSRLLSDRFSAERPKGSFSTLEIQRTEQGDSAMYLCASSHKTRDTQYFGPGTRLTVL.

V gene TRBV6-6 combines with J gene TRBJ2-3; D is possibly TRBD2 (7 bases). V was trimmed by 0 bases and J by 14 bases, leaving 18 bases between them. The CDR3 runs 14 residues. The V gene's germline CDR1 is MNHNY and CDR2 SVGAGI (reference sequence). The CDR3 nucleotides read TGTGCCAGCAGTTACTCGGCGGGGGCCCGGCGTCCGTATTTT. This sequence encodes CASSYSAGARRPYF.

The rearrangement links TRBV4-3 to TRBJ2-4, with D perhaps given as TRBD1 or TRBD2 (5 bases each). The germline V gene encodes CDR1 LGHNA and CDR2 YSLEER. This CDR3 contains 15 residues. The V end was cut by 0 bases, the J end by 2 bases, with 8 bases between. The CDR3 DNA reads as TGCGCCAGCAGCCAAGATGAGGGGTCCAAAAACATTCAGTACTTC. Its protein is CASSQDEGSKNIQYF.

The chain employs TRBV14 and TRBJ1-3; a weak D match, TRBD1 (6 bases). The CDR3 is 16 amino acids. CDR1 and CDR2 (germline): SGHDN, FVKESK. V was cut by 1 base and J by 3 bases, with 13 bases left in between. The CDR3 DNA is TGTGCCAGCAGCCAAGCGGCGGGGGCCGGTGGAAACACCATATATTTT. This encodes CASSQAAGAGGNTIYF.

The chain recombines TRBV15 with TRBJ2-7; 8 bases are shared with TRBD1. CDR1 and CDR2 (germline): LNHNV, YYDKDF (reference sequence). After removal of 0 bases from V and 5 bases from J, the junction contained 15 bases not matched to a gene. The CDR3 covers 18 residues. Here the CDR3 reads CATSRDRWSRGRAHEQYF. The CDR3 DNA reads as TGTGCCACCAGCAGAGATCGGTGGTCCAGGGGGCGCGCCCACGAGCAGTACTTC.

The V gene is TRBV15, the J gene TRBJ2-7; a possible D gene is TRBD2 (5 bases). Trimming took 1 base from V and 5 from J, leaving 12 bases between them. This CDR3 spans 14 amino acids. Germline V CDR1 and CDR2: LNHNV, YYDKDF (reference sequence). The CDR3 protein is CATSRVGVFDEQYF. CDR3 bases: TGTGCCACCAGCAGAGTCGGGGTTTTCGACGAGCAGTACTTC.

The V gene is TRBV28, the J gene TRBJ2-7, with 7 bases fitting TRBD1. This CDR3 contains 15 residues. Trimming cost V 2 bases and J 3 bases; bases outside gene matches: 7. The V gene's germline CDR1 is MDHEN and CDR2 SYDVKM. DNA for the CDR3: TGTGCCAGCAGTTTACCCCGGGACAGCTTCTACGAGCAGTACTTC. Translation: CASSLPRDSFYEQYF. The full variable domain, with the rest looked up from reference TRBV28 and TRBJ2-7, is DVKVTQSSRYLVKRTGEKVFLECVQDMDHENMFWYRQDPGLGLRLIYFSYDVKMKEKGDIPEGYSVSREKKERFSLILESASTNQTSMYLCASSLPRDSFYEQYFGPGTRLTVT.

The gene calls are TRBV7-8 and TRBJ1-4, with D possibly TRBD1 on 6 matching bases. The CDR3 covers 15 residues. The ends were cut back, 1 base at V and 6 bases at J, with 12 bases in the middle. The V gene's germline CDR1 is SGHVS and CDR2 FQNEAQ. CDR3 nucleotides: TGTGCCAGCAGCTTAGGAGGGGGTTGGGATGAAAAACTGTTTTTT. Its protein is CASSLGGGWDEKLFF.

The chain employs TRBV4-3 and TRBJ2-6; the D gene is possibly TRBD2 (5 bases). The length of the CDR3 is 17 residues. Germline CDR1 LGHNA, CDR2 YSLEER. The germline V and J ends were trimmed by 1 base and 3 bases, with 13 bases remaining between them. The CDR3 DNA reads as TGCGCCAGCAGCCAAGTAACAGCGGAGCTTGGGGCCAACGTCCTGACTTTC. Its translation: CASSQVTAELGANVLTF.

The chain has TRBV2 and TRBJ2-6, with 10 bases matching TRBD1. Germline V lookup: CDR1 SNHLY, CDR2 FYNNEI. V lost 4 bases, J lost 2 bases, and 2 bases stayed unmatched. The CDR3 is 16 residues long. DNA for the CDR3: TGTGCCAGCAGTGCCGGGACAGGGGCTGGGGCCAACGTCCTGACTTTC. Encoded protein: CASSAGTGAGANVLTF.

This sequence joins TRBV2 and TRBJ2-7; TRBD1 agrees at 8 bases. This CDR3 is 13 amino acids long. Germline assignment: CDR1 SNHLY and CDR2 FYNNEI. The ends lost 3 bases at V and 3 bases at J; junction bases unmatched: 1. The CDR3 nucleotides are TGTGCCAGCAGTGAGACAGGGGACTACGAGCAGTACTTC. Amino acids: CASSETGDYEQYF.

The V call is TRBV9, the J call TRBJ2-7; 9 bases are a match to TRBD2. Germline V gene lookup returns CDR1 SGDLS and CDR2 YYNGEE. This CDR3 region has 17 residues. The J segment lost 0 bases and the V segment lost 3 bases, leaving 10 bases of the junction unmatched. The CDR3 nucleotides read TGTGCCAGCAGCGCATATGCCAGCGGGAGGAGCTCCTACGAGCAGTACTTC. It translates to CASSAYASGRSSYEQYF.

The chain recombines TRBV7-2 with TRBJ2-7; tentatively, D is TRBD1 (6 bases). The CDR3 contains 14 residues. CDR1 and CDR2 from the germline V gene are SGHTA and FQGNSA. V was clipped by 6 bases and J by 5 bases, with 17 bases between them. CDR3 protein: CASSPGGPGDEQYF. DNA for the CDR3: TGTGCCAGCAGTCCAGGTGGGCCAGGGGACGAGCAGTACTTC.

The CDR3 bases are TGTGCCAGCAGCTCCGAAATAGCAGATACGCAGTATTTT. This translates into CASSSEIADTQYF. The chain combines TRBV7-6 with TRBJ2-3; D remains ambiguous. This CDR3 spans 13 amino acids. The V gene's germline CDR1 is SGHVS and CDR2 FNYEAQ. Trimming left V 4 bases short and J 4 bases short, with 9 bases between.

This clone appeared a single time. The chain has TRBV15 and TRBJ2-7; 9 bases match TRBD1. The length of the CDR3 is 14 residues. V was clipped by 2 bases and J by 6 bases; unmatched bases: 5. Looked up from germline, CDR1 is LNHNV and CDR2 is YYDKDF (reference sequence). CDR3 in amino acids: CATSRPGTGLEQYF. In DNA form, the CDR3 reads TGTGCCACCAGCAGACCAGGGACAGGGCTCGAGCAGTACTTC.

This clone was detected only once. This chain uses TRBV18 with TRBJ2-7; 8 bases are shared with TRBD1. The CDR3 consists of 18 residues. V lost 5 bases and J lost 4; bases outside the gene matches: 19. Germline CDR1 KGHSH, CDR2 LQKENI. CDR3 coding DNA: TGTGCCAGCTCATCTGACCACCCCGGTGCAGGGGGCGGGTACGAGCAGTACTTC. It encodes CASSSDHPGAGGGYEQYF.

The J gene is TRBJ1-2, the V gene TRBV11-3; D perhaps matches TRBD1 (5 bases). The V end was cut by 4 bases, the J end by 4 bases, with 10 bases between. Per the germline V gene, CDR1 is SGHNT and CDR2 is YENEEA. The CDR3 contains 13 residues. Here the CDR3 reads CASSWDYRYGYTF. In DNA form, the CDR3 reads TGTGCCAGCAGCTGGGACTACCGCTATGGCTACACCTTC.

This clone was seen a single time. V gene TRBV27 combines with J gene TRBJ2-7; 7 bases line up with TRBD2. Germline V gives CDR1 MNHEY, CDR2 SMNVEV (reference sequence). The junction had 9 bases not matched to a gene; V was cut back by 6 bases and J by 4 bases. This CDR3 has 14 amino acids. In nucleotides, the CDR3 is TGTGCCAGCAGGTCACATAGCGGGCCTTACGAGCAGTACTTC. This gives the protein CASRSHSGPYEQYF.

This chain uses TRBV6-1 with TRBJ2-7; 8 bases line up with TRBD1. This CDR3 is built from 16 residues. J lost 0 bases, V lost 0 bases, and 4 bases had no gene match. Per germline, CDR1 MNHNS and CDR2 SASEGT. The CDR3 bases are TGTGCCAGCAGTGAAGCCCCGACAGGGGCCTCCTACGAGCAGTACTTC. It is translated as CASSEAPTGASYEQYF.

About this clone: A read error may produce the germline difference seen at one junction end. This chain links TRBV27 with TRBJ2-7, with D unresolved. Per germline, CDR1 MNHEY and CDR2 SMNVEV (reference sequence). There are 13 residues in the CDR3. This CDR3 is CASSLMLSSEQYF. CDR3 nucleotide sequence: TGTGCCAGCAGTTTAATGTTATCCTCCGAGCAGTACTTC.

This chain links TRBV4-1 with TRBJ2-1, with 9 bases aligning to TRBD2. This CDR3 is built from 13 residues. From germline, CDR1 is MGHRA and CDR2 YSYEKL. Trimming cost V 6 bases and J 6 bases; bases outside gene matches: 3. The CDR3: CASRLAGANEQFF. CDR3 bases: TGCGCCAGCAGATTAGCGGGAGCCAATGAGCAGTTCTTC.

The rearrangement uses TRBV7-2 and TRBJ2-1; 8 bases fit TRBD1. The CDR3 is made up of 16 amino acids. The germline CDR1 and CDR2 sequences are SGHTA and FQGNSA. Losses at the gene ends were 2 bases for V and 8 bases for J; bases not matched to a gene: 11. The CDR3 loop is CASSLLTGAPRDEQFF. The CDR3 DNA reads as TGTGCCAGCAGCTTATTGACAGGGGCCCCCCGCGATGAGCAGTTCTTC.

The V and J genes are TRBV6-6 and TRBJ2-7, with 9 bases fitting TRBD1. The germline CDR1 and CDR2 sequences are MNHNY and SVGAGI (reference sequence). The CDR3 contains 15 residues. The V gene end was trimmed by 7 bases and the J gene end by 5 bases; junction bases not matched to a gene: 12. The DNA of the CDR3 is TGTGCCAGCATCCTCCGGGACAGGGCAAGGCACGAGCAGTACTTC. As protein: CASILRDRARHEQYF.

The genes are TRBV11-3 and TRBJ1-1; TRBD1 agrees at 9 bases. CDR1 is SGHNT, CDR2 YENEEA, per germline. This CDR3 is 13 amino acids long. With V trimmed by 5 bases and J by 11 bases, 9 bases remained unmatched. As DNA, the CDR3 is TGTGCCAGCAGCACCCGGGACAGGGACTTGGCTTTCTTT. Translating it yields CASSTRDRDLAFF.

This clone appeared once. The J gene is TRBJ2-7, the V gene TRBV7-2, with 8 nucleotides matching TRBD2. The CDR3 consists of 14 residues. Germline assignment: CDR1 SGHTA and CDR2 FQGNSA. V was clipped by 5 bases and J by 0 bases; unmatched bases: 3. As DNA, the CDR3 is TGTGCCAGCAGCCTTAGCGGGAACTCCTACGAGCAGTACTTC. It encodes CASSLSGNSYEQYF.